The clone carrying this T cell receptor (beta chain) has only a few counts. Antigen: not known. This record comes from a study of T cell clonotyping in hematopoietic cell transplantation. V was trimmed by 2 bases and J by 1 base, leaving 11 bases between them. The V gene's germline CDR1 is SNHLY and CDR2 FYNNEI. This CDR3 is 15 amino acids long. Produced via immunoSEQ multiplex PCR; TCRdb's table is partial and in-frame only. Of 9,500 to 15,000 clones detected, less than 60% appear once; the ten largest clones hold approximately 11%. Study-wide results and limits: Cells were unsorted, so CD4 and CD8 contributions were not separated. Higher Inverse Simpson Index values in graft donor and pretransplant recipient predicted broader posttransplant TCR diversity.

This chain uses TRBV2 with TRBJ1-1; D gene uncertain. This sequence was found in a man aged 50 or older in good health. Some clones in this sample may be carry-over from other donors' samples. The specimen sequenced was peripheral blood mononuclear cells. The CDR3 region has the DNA TGTGCCAGCAGTGAAACGCAGGCTAGGAACACTGAAGCTTTCTTT. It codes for CASSETQARNTEAFF.